Shown below are 2 T cell receptor beta chains from a single sample sequenced in a study of T cells in women clearing cervical HPV infection. Method: immunoSEQ multiplex PCR; TCRdb's copy keeps in-frame clones and lacks some. The sample's table shows fewer than 35,000 clones. Sequencing input: blood buffy coat. The receptors were sampled from a woman aged 18-70 years with a cervical HPV16 infection that either progressed to CIN3+ or cleared (not recorded which).

As concerns this clone: Read sequence stops 3 residues before the CDR3 end, and the germline J gene provides the missing end. The V gene is TRBV2, the J gene TRBJ1-1, with a possible D match to TRBD1 (6 bases). The CDR3 runs 14 residues. The germline CDR1 and CDR2 sequences are SNHLY and FYNNEI. Trimming left V 5 bases short and J 2 bases short, with 12 bases between. The sequenced part of the CDR3 DNA is TGTGCCAGCAGTTGGAAGACAGGAAACACTGAA. This gives the protein CASSWKTGNTE. The entire CDR3 reads CASSWKTGNTEAFF.

On this clone: The observed sequence ends 3 residues before the CDR3 terminus, with the missing tail filled in from the germline J gene. This chain uses TRBV5-1 with TRBJ2-7, with TRBD1 matching over 7 bases. CDR3 length: 14 amino acids. V trimming: 4 bases; J trimming: 4 bases; junction bases outside the gene matches: 8. Per the germline V gene, CDR1 is SGHRS and CDR2 is YFSETQ. The CDR3 protein is CASSLGTAEYEQYF. The sequenced part of the CDR3 DNA is TGCGCCAGCAGCCTCGGGACAGCCGAATACGAG.